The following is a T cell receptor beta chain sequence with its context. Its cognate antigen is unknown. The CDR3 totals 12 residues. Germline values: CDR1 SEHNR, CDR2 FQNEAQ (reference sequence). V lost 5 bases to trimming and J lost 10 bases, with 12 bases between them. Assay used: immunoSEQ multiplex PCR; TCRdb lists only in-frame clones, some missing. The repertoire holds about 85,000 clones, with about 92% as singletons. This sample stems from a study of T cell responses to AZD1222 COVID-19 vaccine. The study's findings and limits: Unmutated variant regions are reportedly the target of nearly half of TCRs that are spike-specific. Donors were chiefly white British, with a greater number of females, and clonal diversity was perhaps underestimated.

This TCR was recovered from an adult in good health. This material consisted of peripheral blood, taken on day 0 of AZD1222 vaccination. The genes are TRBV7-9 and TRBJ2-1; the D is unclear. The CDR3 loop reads CASSRGLREQFF. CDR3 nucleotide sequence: TGTGCCAGCAGCCGCGGCCTCCGGGAGCAGTTCTTC.